The 8 T cell receptor beta chains listed next were all sequenced from one sample in a study of read filtering for tumor transcriptome and immune sequencing. This library used approximately 370 ng RNA and molecular barcoded adaptors spanning alpha/delta and beta/gamma chains. One entry per CDR3 protein, called by TCRdb with MiXCR from the reads. This sample carries 50,000 or so distinct CDR3 sequences, around a fifth of them seen once, and the ten largest clones take approximately 15%. Source material: a population of CD138-negative cells sorted from bone marrow. The origin of the receptors is a donor at least 40 years old with multiple myeloma.

This clonotype was observed at least ten times. The chain couples TRBV2 to TRBJ1-1, with D tentatively TRBD1 (5 bases). Germline V gene sequence: CDR1 SNHLY, CDR2 FYNNEI. V was pared by 6 bases and J by 5 bases, with 16 bases between. The CDR3 is 14 residues long. Written as DNA, the CDR3 is TGTGCCAGCAGCTATGGTCAATGGGGGACTGAAGCTTTCTTT. Amino acids: CASSYGQWGTEAFF.

This clonotype was observed at least ten times. The rearrangement uses TRBV29-1 and TRBJ1-5; D perhaps matches TRBD1 (5 bases). V gave up 6 bases and J gave up 6 bases, with 21 bases separating them. CDR3 length: 15 amino acids. Germline V gene data show CDR1 as SQVTM and CDR2 as ANQGSEA. The DNA of the CDR3 is TGCAGCGTGGGGGGGTCGGGGGGAATGGGTCAGCCCCAGCATTTT. It yields the protein CSVGGSGGMGQPQHF. The full variable domain, its missing parts supplied by reference TRBV29-1 and TRBJ1-5, is SAVISQKPSRDICQRGTSLTIQCQVDSQVTMMFWYRQQPGQSLTLIATANQGSEATYESGFVIDKFPISRPNLTFSTLTVSNMSPEDSSIYLCSVGGSGGMGQPQHFGDGTRLSIL.

The chain couples TRBV4-3 to TRBJ2-2; possibly TRBD2 for D (5 bases). This CDR3 has 15 amino acids. CDR1 is LGHNA, CDR2 YSLEER, per germline. V shed 0 bases and J shed 6 bases, with 11 bases lying between them. This CDR3 reads CASSQDRPAAGELFF. DNA of the CDR3: TGCGCCAGCAGCCAAGATAGACCAGCGGCCGGGGAGCTGTTTTTT.

This chain uses TRBV27 with TRBJ2-7, with 11 bases aligning to TRBD2. The ends lost 2 bases at V and 1 base at J; junction bases unmatched: 10. Per the germline V gene, CDR1 is MNHEY and CDR2 is SMNVEV (reference sequence). This CDR3 region has 18 residues. CDR3 residues: CASSLVASGGSDSYEQYF. The CDR3 DNA is TGTGCCAGCAGTTTAGTCGCTAGCGGGGGGAGCGATTCCTACGAGCAGTACTTC.

This clonotype occurred many times. The rearrangement links TRBV20-1 to TRBJ2-3; TRBD2 matches at 9 bases. Trimming at V came to 6 bases and at J to 7 bases, leaving 11 bases not matched to a gene. The CDR3 spans 14 residues. Germline V CDR1 and CDR2: DFQATT, SNEGSKA (reference sequence). Here the CDR3 DNA reads TGCAGTGCACGACTAGCGGCAGGCGGAAATACGCAGTATTTT. The encoded protein is CSARLAAGGNTQYF.

As regards this clonotype: A much larger clone differs from this one at a single base, so this may be a read error. The chain carries TRBV20-1 and TRBJ2-3; 13 bases agree with TRBD2. CDR1 is DFQATT and CDR2 is SNEGSKA in the germline V gene (reference sequence). The CDR3 is 17 amino acids. The CDR3 region is CGARATGLAGPTDTQYF. Here the CDR3 DNA reads TGCGGTGCTAGAGCCACGGGACTAGCGGGGCCCACAGATACGCAGTATTTT.

The chain combines TRBV5-1 with TRBJ2-7, with a tentative D call TRBD1 (5 bases). V lost 0 bases and J 5 bases, leaving 9 bases between the germline ends. The CDR3 spans 13 residues. Germline CDR1 reads SGHRS; CDR2 reads YFSETQ. CDR3 sequence reads: CASSLEGNHEQYF. The CDR3 DNA is TGCGCCAGCAGCTTGGAGGGGAACCACGAGCAGTACTTC.

In this sample, this clonotype turned up many times. The V and J genes are TRBV12-3 or TRBV12-4 and TRBJ2-3, with 10 bases aligning to TRBD1. The J segment lost 4 bases and the V segment lost 11 bases, leaving 12 bases of the junction unmatched. CDR3 length equals 15 residues. The CDR3 is CACTRDRGSSDTQYF. CDR3 coding DNA: TGTGCCTGTACCCGGGACAGGGGTTCGTCAGATACGCAGTATTTT.